This entry is about one TCR beta chain. The sample belongs to a study of blood T cell repertoires in COVID-19. Per the original data handling: Reference gene primer amplification in the assay estimated nucleated cell counts. Sequenced by immunoSEQ multiplex PCR; TCRdb stores in-frame clones only, minus some. V and J calls and clone size are copied from that table; D and trimming were computed from the DNA. The sample lists some 230,000 clones; roughly 80% were seen once. V was cut by 3 bases and J by 3 bases, with 14 bases left in between. Per the germline V gene, CDR1 is KGHSH and CDR2 is LQKENI. This CDR3 comprises 15 residues.

The receptor was isolated from a woman between 40 and 50 years old with acute COVID-19. The V gene is TRBV18, the J gene TRBJ1-2; D uncertain. The sequencing input was PBMCs or T cells enriched from blood (not recorded which). The CDR3 DNA reads as TGTGCCAGCTCACCGATAACGACCCTAGACTATGGCTACACCTTC. Its translation is CASSPITTLDYGYTF.